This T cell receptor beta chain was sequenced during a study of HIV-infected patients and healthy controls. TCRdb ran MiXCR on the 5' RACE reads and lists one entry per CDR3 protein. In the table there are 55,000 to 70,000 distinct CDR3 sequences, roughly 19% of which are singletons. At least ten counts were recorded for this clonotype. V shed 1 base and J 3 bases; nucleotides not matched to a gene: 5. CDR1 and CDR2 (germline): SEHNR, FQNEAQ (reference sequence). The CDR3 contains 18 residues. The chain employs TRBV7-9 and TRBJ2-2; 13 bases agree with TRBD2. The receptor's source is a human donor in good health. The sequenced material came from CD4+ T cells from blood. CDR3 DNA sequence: TGTGCCAGCAGCTTAGGGACTAGCGGGAGTTATGACACCGGGGAGCTGTTTTTT. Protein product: CASSLGTSGSYDTGELFF.